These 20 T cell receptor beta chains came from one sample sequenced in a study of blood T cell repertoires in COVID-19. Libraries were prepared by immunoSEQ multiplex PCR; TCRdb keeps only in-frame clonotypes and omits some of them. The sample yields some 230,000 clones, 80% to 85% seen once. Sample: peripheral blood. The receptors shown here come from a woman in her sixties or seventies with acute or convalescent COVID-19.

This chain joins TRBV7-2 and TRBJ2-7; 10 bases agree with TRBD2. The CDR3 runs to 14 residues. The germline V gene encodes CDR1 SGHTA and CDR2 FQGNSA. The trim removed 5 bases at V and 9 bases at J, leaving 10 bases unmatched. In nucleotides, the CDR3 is TGTGCCAGCAGCGACCGTAGCGGGGGGAACGCGCAGTACTTC. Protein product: CASSDRSGGNAQYF.

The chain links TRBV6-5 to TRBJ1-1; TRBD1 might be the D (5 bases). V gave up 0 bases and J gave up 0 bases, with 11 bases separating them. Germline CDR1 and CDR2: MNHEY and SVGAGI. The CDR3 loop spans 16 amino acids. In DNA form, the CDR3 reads TGTGCCAGCAGTTACTCTAAACAGGAGCTGAACACTGAAGCTTTCTTT. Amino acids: CASSYSKQELNTEAFF.

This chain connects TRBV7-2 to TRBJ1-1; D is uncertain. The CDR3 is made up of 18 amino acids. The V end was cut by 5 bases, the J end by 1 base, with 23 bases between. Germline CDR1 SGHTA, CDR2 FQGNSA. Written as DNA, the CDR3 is TGTGCCAGCAGCGAGCTAGTCACGCTACTTTCGGGGAACACTGAAGCTTTCTTT. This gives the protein CASSELVTLLSGNTEAFF. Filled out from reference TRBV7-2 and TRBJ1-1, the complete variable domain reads GAGVSQSPSNKVTEKGKDVELRCDPISGHTALYWYRQSLGQGLEFLIYFQGNSAPDKSGLPSDRFSAERTGGSVSTLTIQRTQQEDSAVYLCASSELVTLLSGNTEAFFGQGTRLTVV.

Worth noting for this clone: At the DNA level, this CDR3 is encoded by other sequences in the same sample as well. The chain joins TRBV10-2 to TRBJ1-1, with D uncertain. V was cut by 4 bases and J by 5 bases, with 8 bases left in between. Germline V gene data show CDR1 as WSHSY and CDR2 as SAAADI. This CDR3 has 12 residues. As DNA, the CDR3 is TGCGCCAGCAGTGTTTCGGGAACTGAAGCTTTCTTT. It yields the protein CASSVSGTEAFF.

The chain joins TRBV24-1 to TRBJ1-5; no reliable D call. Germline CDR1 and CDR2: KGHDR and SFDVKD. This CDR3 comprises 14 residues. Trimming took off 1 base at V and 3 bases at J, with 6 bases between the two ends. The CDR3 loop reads CATSDFTDNQPQHF. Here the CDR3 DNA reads TGTGCCACCAGTGATTTTACAGACAATCAGCCCCAGCATTTT.

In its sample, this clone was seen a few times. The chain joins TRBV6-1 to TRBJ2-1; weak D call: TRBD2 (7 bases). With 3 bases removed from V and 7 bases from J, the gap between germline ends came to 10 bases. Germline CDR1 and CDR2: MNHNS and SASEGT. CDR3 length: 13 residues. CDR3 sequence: CASSEGGANEQFF. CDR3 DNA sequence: TGTGCCAGCAGTGAGGGGGGGGCTAATGAGCAGTTCTTC.

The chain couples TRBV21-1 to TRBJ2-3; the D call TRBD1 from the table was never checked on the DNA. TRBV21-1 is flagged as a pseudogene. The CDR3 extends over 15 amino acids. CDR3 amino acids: CASSKASVDRDTQYF. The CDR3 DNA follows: TGTGCCAGCAGCAAAGCGTCGGTTGACAGGGACACGCAGTATTTT.

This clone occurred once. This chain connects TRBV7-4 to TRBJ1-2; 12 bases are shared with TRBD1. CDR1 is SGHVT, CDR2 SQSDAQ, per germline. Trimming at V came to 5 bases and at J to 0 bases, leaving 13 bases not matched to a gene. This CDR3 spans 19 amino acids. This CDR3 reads CASSRISGTGGYANYGYTF. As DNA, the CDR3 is TGTGCCAGCAGCCGTATCTCCGGGACAGGGGGCTACGCTAACTATGGCTACACCTTC.

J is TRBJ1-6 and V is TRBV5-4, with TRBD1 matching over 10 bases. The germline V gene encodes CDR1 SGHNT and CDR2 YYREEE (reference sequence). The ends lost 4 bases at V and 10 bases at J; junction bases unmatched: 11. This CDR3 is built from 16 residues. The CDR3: CASSSRWDRGTSPLHF. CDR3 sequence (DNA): TGTGCCAGCAGCAGCAGATGGGACAGGGGAACCTCACCCCTCCACTTT.

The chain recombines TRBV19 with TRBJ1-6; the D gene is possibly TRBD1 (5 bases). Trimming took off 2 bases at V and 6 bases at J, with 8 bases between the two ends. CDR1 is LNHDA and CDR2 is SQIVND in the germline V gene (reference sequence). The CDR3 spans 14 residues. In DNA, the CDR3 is TGTGCCAGTAGTATACAAGGGGCTAATTCACCCCTCCACTTT. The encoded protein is CASSIQGANSPLHF.

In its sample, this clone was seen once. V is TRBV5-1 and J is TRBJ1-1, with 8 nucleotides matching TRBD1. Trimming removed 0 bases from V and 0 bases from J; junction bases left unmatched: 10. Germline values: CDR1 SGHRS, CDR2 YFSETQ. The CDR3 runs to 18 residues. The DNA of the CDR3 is TGCGCCAGCAGCTTGGCAGGGGGCGCGCCGGGGGTGAACACTGAAGCTTTCTTT. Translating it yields CASSLAGGAPGVNTEAFF.

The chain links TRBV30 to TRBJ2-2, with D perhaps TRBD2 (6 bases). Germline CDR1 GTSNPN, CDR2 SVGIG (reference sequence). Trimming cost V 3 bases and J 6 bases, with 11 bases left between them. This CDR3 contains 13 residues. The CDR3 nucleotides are TGTGCCTGGAGCCCACTAGCCCCCGGGGAGCTGTTTTTT. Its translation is CAWSPLAPGELFF.

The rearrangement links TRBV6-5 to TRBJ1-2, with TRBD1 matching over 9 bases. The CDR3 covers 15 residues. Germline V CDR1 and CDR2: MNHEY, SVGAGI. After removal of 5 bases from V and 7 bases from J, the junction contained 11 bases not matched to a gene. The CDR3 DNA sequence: TGTGCCAGCAGTCCCTCTCCCGGGACAGGGACTGGCTACACCTTC. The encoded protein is CASSPSPGTGTGYTF.

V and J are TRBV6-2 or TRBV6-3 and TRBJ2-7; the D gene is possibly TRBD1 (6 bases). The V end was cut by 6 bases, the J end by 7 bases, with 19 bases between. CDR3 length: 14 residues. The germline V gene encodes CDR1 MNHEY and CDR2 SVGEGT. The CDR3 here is CASRPLPTGREQYF. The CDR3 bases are TGTGCCAGCAGACCTCTCCCGACAGGTCGGGAGCAGTACTTC.

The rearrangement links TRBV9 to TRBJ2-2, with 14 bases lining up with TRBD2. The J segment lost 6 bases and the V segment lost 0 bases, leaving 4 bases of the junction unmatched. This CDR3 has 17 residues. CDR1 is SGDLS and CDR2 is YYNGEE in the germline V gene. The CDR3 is CASSVGPGLAGAGELFF. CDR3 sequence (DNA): TGTGCCAGCAGCGTAGGTCCGGGACTAGCGGGGGCCGGGGAGCTGTTTTTT.

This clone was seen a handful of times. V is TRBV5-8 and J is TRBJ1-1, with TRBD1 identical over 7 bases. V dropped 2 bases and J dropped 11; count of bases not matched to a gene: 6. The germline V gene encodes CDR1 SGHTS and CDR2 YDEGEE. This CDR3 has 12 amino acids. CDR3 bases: TGTGCCAGCAGCTTAAACAGGGGAATGGCTTTCTTT. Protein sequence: CASSLNRGMAFF.

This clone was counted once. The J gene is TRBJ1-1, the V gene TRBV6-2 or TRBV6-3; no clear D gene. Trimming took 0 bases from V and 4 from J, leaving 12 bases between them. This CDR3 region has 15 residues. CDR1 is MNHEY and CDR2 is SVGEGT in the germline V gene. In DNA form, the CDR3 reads TGTGCCAGCAGTTACTCGGGGTCGGGGAGCACTGAAGCTTTCTTT. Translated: CASSYSGSGSTEAFF.

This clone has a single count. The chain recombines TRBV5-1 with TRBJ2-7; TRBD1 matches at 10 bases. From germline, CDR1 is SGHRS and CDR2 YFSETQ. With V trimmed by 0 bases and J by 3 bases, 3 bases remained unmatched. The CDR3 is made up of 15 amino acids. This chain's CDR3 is CASSLVGQGYYEQYF. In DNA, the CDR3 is TGCGCCAGCAGCTTGGTGGGACAGGGGTACTACGAGCAGTACTTC.

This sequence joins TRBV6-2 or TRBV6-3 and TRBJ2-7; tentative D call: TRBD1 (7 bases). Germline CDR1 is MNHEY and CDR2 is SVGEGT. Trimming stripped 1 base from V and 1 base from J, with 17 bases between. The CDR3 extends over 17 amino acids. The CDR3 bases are TGTGCCAGCAGTTACTACCGGGGGACAGTGGTTTCCTACGAGCAGTACTTC. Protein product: CASSYYRGTVVSYEQYF.

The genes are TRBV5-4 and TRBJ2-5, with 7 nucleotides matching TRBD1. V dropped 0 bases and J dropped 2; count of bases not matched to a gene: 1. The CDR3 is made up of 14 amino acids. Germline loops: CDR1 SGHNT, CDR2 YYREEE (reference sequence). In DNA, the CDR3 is TGTGCCAGCAGCTTGGGACAGGGACAAGAGACCCAGTACTTC. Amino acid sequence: CASSLGQGQETQYF.